The table lists the clone carrying this T cell receptor (beta chain) with a few counts. Its antigen is unknown. Post-sort purity exceeded 95% for all sorted populations. This CDR3 is built from 16 residues. The germline V gene encodes CDR1 SGHAT and CDR2 FQNNGV. V lost 5 bases and J lost 0, with 13 bases in between. The sample originates from a study of beta chain features in type 1 diabetes. General study points: Fewer insertions but more deletions were seen at VDJ junctions in type 1 diabetes patients.

TCRB transcripts that were expressed got sequenced, as all of the isolated RNA had been reverse transcribed. The method was immunoSEQ multiplex PCR; TCRdb's version includes in-frame clones alone and lacks a portion of them. This sample has more than 150,000 clones, with around 13% found just once. The specimen sequenced was central memory CD4+ T cells from blood. This receptor was taken from a woman aged 18-29 years in good health. The chain links TRBV11-2 to TRBJ2-2; D perhaps matches TRBD2 (6 bases). The CDR3 sequence is CASSPGGSPNTGELFF. CDR3 bases: TGTGCCAGCAGCCCCGGAGGGTCACCGAACACCGGGGAGCTGTTTTTT. Using reference TRBV11-2 and TRBJ2-2 for the parts outside the CDR3, the full variable domain is EAGVAQSPRYKIIEKRQSVAFWCNPISGHATLYWYQQILGQGPKLLIQFQNNGVVDDSQLPKDRFSAERLKGVDSTLKIQPAKLEDSAVYLCASSPGGSPNTGELFFGEGSRLTVL.